This is a list of T cell receptor beta chains from one sample in a study of cytomegalovirus exposure and HLA in healthy donors. Repertoires were generated with immunoSEQ multiplex PCR, while TCRdb's copy carries only in-frame clones and drops some. The sample shows hundreds of thousands of clones, roughly 91% of them seen only once. The sequenced material came from PBMCs. Receptors originate from a woman aged 25 to 39 in good health and CMV-seronegative. The CDR3 runs from the conserved cysteine through the conserved F or W. D genes are given only for firm matches. Clone size is given for some rows only: seen once, a few or many times, or a class if the clone is expanded.

TRBJ2-7,TRBV27,TRBD2,NA,CASSDYGRARYEQYF,TGTGCCAGCAGTGATTACGGGAGGGCCCGGTACGAGCAGTACTTC
TRBJ1-3,TRBV5-4,NA,NA,CASSLGGPPTGNTIYF,TGTGCCAGCAGCTTGGGGGGGCCGCCAACTGGAAACACCATATATTTT
TRBJ1-1,TRBV7-9,NA,NA,CASSLGLMPEAFF,TGTGCCAGCAGCTTAGGCCTGATGCCTGAAGCTTTCTTT
TRBJ2-1,TRBV20-1,NA,NA,CSAPLNNEQFF,TGCAGTGCCCCACTAAACAATGAGCAGTTCTTC
TRBJ2-5,TRBV29-1,NA,NA,CSVEEAKRDLETQYF,TGCAGCGTTGAGGAGGCGAAACGGGACTTGGAGACCCAGTACTTC
TRBJ2-7,TRBV5-1,NA,NA,CASSKEAAAYEQYF,TGCGCCAGCAGTAAGGAGGCGGCAGCTTACGAGCAGTACTTC
TRBJ2-7,TRBV6-5,TRBD1,NA,CASRIRDRGSYEQYF,TGTGCCAGCAGGATCCGGGACAGGGGCTCCTACGAGCAGTACTTC
TRBJ2-2,TRBV9,NA,NA,CASSVDLRLPGELFF,TGTGCCAGCAGCGTAGACCTCCGGTTGCCCGGGGAGCTGTTTTTT
TRBJ2-7,TRBV4-3,NA,NA,CASSPSTGFSYEQYF,TGCGCCAGCAGCCCATCGACAGGCTTCTCCTACGAGCAGTACTTC
TRBJ1-3,TRBV2,NA,NA,CASTWRGSGNTIYF,TGTGCCAGCACATGGAGGGGCTCTGGAAACACCATATATTTT
TRBJ1-3,TRBV10-3,NA,NA,CAIRGNGNTIYF,TGTGCCATCAGAGGGAATGGAAACACCATATATTTT
TRBJ2-7,TRBV28,TRBD1,NA,CASRDRSSYEQYF,TGTGCCAGCAGGGACAGGTCCTCCTACGAGCAGTACTTC
TRBJ1-2,TRBV28,TRBD1,NA,CASSLFVLGTGGSYGYTF,TGTGCCAGCAGTTTATTCGTTCTGGGGACAGGGGGCTCCTATGGCTACACCTTC
TRBJ2-5,TRBV5-1,TRBD1,once,CASSLGFRGQLTQYF,TGCGCCAGCAGCTTGGGGTTCAGGGGGCAATTGACCCAGTACTTC
TRBJ2-7,TRBV2,TRBD2,few,CASSSSGVYEQYF,TGTGCCAGCAGTTCTAGCGGGGTCTACGAGCAGTACTTC
TRBJ2-4,TRBV5-6,NA,NA,CASSLQQPKNIQYF,TGTGCCAGCAGCTTGCAGCAACCCAAAAACATTCAGTACTTC
TRBJ2-7,TRBV9,NA,once,CASSVGSGSYEQYF,TGTGCCAGCAGCGTAGGATCAGGGTCCTACGAGCAGTACTTC
TRBJ2-5,TRBV7-2,NA,NA,CASSLGSDRLVGAQYF,TGTGCCAGCAGCTTAGGATCTGACAGGCTCGTAGGGGCCCAGTACTTC
TRBJ1-1,TRBV5-1,NA,NA,CASSFAGGKNTEAFF,TGCGCCAGCAGCTTCGCGGGTGGAAAGAACACTGAAGCTTTCTTT
TRBJ2-7,TRBV4-3,NA,NA,CASSQVLHYEQYF,TGCGCCAGCAGCCAAGTACTGCACTACGAGCAGTACTTC
TRBJ2-1,TRBV4-2,NA,NA,CASSHALANEQFF,TGTGCCAGCAGCCACGCCCTAGCGAATGAGCAGTTCTTC
TRBJ2-7,TRBV30,NA,NA,CAQSRGQGLYEQYF,TGTGCCCAAAGTCGAGGACAGGGACTATACGAGCAGTACTTC
TRBJ2-7,TRBV28,TRBD2,few,CASSPSGRGYEQYF,TGTGCCAGCAGTCCAAGCGGGAGAGGCTACGAGCAGTACTTC
TRBJ2-2,TRBV2,TRBD2,NA,CASTAKEAGGLNTGELFF,TGTGCCAGCACCGCCAAGGAGGCGGGAGGGTTGAACACCGGGGAGCTGTTTTTT
TRBJ1-4,TRBV28,NA,NA,CASSYKWGGGEKLFF,TGTGCCAGCAGCTACAAGTGGGGGGGAGGTGAAAAACTGTTTTTT
TRBJ2-5,TRBV7-3,TRBD1,NA,CASSMTGSETQYF,TGTGCCAGCAGCATGACAGGGTCAGAGACCCAGTACTTC
TRBJ2-1,TRBV29-1,NA,NA,CSVAGGASYNEQFF,TGCAGCGTTGCCGGGGGCGCGTCCTACAATGAGCAGTTCTTC
TRBJ2-4,TRBV14,TRBD1,NA,CASSLGQGQTKNIQYF,TGTGCCAGCAGCCTTGGACAGGGGCAGACCAAAAACATTCAGTACTTC
TRBJ2-5,TRBV12-5,NA,once,CASGLSSLAGETQYF,TGTGCTAGTGGTTTGTCCTCCTTGGCAGGGGAGACCCAGTACTTC
TRBJ2-7,TRBV11-3,TRBD2,NA,CASRRLAGVSEQYF,TGTGCCAGCAGGCGACTAGCGGGAGTTTCCGAGCAGTACTTC
TRBJ2-2,TRBV5-1,NA,NA,CASSLGNSGELFF,TGCGCCAGCAGCTTGGGTAATAGCGGGGAGCTGTTTTTT